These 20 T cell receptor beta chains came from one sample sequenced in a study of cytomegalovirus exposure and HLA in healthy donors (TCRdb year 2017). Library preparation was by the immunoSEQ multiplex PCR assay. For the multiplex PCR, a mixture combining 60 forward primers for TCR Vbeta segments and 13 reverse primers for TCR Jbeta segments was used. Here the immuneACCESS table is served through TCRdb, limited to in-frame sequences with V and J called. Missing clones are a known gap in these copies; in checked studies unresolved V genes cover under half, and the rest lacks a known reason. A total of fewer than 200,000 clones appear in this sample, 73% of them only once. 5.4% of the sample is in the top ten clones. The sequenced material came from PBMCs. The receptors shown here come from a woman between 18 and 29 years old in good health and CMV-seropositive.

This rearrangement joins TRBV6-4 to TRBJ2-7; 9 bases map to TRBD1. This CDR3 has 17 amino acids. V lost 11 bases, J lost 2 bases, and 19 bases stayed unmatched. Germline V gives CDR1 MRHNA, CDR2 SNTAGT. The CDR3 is CAAPGQGLVGETYEQYF. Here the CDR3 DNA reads TGTGCCGCTCCCGGACAGGGGCTTGTAGGAGAGACCTACGAGCAGTACTTC.

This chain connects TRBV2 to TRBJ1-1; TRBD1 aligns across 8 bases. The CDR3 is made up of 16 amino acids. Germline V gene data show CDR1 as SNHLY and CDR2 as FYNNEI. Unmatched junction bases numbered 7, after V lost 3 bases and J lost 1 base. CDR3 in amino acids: CASSEGTGLSNTEAFF. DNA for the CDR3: TGTGCCAGCAGTGAGGGGACAGGACTTTCGAACACTGAAGCTTTCTTT.

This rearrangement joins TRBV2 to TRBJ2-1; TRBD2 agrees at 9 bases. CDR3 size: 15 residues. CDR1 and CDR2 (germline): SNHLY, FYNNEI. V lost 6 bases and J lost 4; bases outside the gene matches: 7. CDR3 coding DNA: TGTGCCAGCAGGCCCAGCGGGGGGCCTTACAATGAGCAGTTCTTC. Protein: CASRPSGGPYNEQFF.

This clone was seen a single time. The CDR3 coding sequence is TGTGCCTGGAGTCTAGATCGCGGCTACACCTTC. Amino acid sequence: CAWSLDRGYTF. This sequence joins TRBV30 and TRBJ1-2; no reliable D call. The CDR3 runs to 11 residues. V lost 2 bases to trimming and J lost 8 bases, with 9 bases between them. CDR1 and CDR2 from the germline V gene are GTSNPN and SVGIG (reference sequence).

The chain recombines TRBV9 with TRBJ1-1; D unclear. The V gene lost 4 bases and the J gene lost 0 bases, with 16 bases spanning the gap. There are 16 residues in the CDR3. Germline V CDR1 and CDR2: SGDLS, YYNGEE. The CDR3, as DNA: TGTGCCAGCAGCCCTTACCCCCAGGCTATGAACACTGAAGCTTTCTTT. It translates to CASSPYPQAMNTEAFF.

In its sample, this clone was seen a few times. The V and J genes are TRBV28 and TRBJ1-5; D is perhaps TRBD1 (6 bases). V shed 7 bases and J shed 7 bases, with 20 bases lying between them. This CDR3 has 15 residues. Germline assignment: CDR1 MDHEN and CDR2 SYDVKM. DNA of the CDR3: TGTGCCAGCACCCCAGCTGCTGGGGGCAGGCAGCCCCAGCATTTT. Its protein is CASTPAAGGRQPQHF.

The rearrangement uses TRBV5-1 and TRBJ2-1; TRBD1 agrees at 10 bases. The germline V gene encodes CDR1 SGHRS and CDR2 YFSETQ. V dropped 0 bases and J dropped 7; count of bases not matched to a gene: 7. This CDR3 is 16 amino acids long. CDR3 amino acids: CASSLATGGLGNEQFF. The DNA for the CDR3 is TGCGCCAGCAGCTTGGCGACAGGGGGCCTAGGGAATGAGCAGTTCTTC.

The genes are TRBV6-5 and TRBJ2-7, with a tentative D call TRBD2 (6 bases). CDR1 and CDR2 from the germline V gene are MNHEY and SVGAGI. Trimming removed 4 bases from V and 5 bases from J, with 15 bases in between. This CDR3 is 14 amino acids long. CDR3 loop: CASSSPWGLHEQYF. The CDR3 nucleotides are TGTGCCAGCAGTTCCCCCTGGGGACTCCACGAGCAGTACTTC.

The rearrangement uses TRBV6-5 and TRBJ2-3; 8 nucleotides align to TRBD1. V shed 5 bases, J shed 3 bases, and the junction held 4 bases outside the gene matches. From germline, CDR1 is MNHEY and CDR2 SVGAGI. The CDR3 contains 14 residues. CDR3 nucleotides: TGTGCCAGCAGTCTTACAGGGGGGACAGATACGCAGTATTTT. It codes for CASSLTGGTDTQYF.

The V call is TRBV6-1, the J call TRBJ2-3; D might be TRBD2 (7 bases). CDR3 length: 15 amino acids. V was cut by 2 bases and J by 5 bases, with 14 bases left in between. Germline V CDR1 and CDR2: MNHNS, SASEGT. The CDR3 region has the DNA TGTGCCAGCAGTGAATCCGGGGGGCCTAGAGATACGCAGTATTTT. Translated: CASSESGGPRDTQYF.

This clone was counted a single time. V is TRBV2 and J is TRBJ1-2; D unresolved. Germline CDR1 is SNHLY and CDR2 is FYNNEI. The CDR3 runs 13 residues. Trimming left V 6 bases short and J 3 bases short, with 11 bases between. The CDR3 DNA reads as TGTGCCAGCAGCCCCTCCTCGTACTATGGCTACACCTTC. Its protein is CASSPSSYYGYTF.

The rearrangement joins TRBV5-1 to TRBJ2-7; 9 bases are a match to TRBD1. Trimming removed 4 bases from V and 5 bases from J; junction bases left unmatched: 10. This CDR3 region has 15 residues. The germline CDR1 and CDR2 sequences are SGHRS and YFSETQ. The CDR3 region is CASSPRDREDHEQYF. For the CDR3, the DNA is TGCGCCAGCAGCCCTAGGGACAGGGAAGACCACGAGCAGTACTTC.

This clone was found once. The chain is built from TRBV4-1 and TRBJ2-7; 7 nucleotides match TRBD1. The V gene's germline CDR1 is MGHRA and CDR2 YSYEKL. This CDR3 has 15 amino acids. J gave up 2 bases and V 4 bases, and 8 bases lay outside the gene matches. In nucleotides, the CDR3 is TGCGCCAGCAGCCTTTTCGGACAGGACGCCTACGAGCAGTACTTC. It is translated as CASSLFGQDAYEQYF.

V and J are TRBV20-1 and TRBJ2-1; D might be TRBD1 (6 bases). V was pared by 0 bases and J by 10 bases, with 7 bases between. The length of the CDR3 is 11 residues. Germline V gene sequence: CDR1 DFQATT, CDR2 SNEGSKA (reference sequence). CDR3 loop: CSARDQGEQFF. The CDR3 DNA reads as TGCAGTGCTAGAGATCAGGGGGAGCAGTTCTTC.

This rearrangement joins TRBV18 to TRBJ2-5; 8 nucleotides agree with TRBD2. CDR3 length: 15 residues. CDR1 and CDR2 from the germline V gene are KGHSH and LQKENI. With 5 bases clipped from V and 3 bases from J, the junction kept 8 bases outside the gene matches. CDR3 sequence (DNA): TGTGCCAGCTCATCCAGGGTCGGGAGGGAAGAGACCCAGTACTTC. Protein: CASSSRVGREETQYF.

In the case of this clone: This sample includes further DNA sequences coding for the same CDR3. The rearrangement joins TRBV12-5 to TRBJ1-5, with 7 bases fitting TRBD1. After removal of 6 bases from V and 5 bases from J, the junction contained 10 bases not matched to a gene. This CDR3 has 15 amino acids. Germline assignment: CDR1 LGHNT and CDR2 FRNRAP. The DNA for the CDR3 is TGTGCTAGTGGCTATGGGACAGACGGCGATCAGCCCCAGCATTTT. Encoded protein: CASGYGTDGDQPQHF.

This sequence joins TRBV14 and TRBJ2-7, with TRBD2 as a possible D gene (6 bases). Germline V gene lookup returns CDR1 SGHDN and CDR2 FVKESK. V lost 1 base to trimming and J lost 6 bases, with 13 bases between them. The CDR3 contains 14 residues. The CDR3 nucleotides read TGTGCCAGCAGCCAAGGCGGGGAGACTCCCGAGCAGTACTTC. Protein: CASSQGGETPEQYF.

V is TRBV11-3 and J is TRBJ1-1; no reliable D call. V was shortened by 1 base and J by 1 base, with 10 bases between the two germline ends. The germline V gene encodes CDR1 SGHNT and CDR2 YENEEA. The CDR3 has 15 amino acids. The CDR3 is CASSLVRGGNTEAFF. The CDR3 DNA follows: TGTGCCAGCAGCTTAGTTCGTGGAGGGAACACTGAAGCTTTCTTT.

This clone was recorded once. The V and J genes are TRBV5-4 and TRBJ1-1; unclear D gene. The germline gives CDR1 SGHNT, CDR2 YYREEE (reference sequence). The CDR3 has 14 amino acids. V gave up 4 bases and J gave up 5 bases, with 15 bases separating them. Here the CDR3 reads CASSPAPLGTEAFF. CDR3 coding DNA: TGTGCCAGCAGCCCAGCCCCCCTAGGTACTGAAGCTTTCTTT. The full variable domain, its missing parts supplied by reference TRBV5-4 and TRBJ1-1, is ETGVTQSPTHLIKTRGQQVTLRCSSQSGHNTVSWYQQALGQGPQFIFQYYREEENGRGNFPPRFSGLQFPNYSSELNVNALELDDSALYLCASSPAPLGTEAFFGQGTRLTVV.

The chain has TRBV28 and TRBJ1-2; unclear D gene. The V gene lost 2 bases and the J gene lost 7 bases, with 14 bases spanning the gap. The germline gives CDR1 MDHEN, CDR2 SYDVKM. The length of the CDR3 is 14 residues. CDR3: CASSLLQTLSGYTF. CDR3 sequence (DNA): TGTGCCAGCAGTTTACTACAGACGTTATCTGGCTACACCTTC.